The T cell receptor (beta chain) under discussion was sequenced for a study of patients and donors after allogeneic stem cell transplantation. This clonotype was recorded at least ten times. Using its own MiXCR run on the RT-PCR reads, TCRdb lists one record per CDR3 protein. The top ten clones hold 7% to 7.5% of a sample with hundreds of thousands of distinct CDR3 sequences, 15% to 20% of them seen once. Per germline, CDR1 KGHDR and CDR2 SFDVKD. The CDR3 is made up of 12 amino acids. Trimming pared 4 bases from V and 3 bases from J, leaving 6 bases between. Specimen: blood, either unsorted or a sorted T cell fraction (not recorded which). This sequence joins TRBV24-1 and TRBJ2-7; unclear D gene. This receptor was taken from a human donor who was either an allogeneic HSCT recipient or a stem cell or donor lymphocyte infusion donor (not recorded which). It is not recorded whose cells these are; they may come from a transplant donor. The CDR3 loop is CATSDSDYEQYF. CDR3 in DNA: TGTGCCACCAGTGACTCCGACTACGAGCAGTACTTC.